This T cell receptor (beta chain) emerged from a study of CD8 T cells in Susac syndrome. The germline CDR1 and CDR2 sequences are SGHTA and FQGTGA. This CDR3 spans 12 amino acids. V was clipped by 5 bases and J by 5 bases, with 8 bases between them. Random hexamers were used to reverse transcribe the RNA input (about 0.5 to 1 ug). Amplification of TCR beta CDR3 across 54 Vbeta and 13 Jbeta was performed with immunoSEQ multiplex PCR. TCRdb processed the immunoSEQ multiplex PCR reads anew with MiXCR; each CDR3 protein has one entry. The sample yields about 160,000 distinct CDR3 sequences, 85% to 95% seen once.

Sequencing was performed on CD4+ T cells from PBMCs. This chain links TRBV7-3 with TRBJ2-3; D not resolved. This TCR was recovered from a human donor in good health. CDR3 sequence: CASSLRQDTQYF. The CDR3 bases are TGTGCCAGCAGCCTGAGGCAAGATACGCAGTATTTT.